What follows are 10 T cell receptor beta chains derived from one specimen sequenced in a study of T cells after yellow fever vaccination (dated by TCRdb to the late 2010s). Preparation of the library involved 5' RACE. Sequencing was performed on an Illumina HiSeq 2500. TCRdb took the public reads, trimmed them with fastp at Q25, ran MiXCR for clone calling and kept in-frame beta chains. Each record represents a unique CDR3 protein, reported with the most common genes and DNA among its rows. The sample yields some 100,000 distinct CDR3 sequences; roughly 8.2% were counted once. The ten largest clonotypes hold 16% of the sample. This specimen's treatment or condition label, per the study, means: live attenuated yellow fever vaccine strain. Sequenced material: CD8+ T cells not binding an NS4B(214-222) dextramer, sorted from PBMCs, taken roughly 14 days after the first yellow fever vaccination. This specimen's cell subset or site label, interpreted: NS4B epitope dextramer-negative CD8 T cells. These receptors were obtained from a man aged 18 to 29 who received the YFV17D yellow fever vaccine.

The V call is TRBV6-4, the J call TRBJ2-1, with D perhaps TRBD2 (7 bases). Germline V gives CDR1 MRHNA, CDR2 SNTAGT. The V gene lost 4 bases and the J gene lost 5 bases, with 15 bases spanning the gap. The CDR3 sequence is 15 residues long. CDR3 sequence reads: CASSVWGGGHNEQFF. DNA for the CDR3: TGTGCCAGCAGTGTCTGGGGCGGGGGCCACAATGAGCAGTTCTTC.

The chain joins TRBV24-1 to TRBJ2-3; D is ambiguous. The V and J ends lost 4 bases and 3 bases respectively, with 19 bases between them. Germline V lookup: CDR1 KGHDR, CDR2 SFDVKD. The CDR3 sequence is 17 residues long. The CDR3 here is CATSEPLDGAKTDTQYF. As DNA, the CDR3 is TGTGCCACCAGTGAACCCCTGGACGGCGCCAAGACAGATACGCAGTATTTT.

This clonotype came up a few times. This rearrangement joins TRBV7-9 to TRBJ1-2, with D hard to call. Germline CDR1 reads SEHNR; CDR2 reads FQNEAQ (reference sequence). V lost 4 bases and J lost 2, with 17 bases in between. The CDR3 runs 16 residues. The CDR3 loop reads CASSSQRLGSNYGYTF. As DNA, the CDR3 is TGTGCCAGCAGCTCACAGAGGCTGGGTTCGAACTATGGCTACACCTTC.

The rearrangement links TRBV9 to TRBJ2-1; D gene uncertain. The V and J ends lost 2 bases and 8 bases respectively, with 14 bases between them. CDR1 and CDR2 from the germline V gene are SGDLS and YYNGEE. The CDR3 runs to 14 residues. CDR3: CASSVGKLSDEQFF. DNA of the CDR3: TGTGCCAGCAGCGTGGGCAAGCTTTCCGATGAGCAGTTCTTC.

This rearrangement joins TRBV27 to TRBJ1-2; TRBD1 matches 9 bases. CDR1 and CDR2 from the germline V gene are MNHEY and SMNVEV (reference sequence). This CDR3 contains 15 residues. With V trimmed by 4 bases and J by 4 bases, 7 bases remained unmatched. The chain's CDR3 is CASSSQTGGSYGYTF. The CDR3 nucleotides read TGTGCCAGCAGTTCTCAGACAGGGGGAAGCTATGGCTACACCTTC.

This clonotype was detected many times. This chain uses TRBV5-5 with TRBJ2-7, with D possibly matching TRBD2 (6 bases). From germline, CDR1 is SGHKS and CDR2 YYEKEE (reference sequence). This CDR3 contains 15 residues. V was cut by 4 bases and J by 2 bases, with 16 bases left in between. CDR3 nucleotides: TGTGCCAGCAGCCCCTGGGGGGATGGTCCCTACGAGCAGTACTTC. Translation gives CASSPWGDGPYEQYF.

CDR3 protein: CASSRAGGKNIQYF. CDR3 DNA: TGTGCCAGCAGCCGCGCGGGGGGCAAAAACATTCAGTACTTC. This sequence joins TRBV7-9 and TRBJ2-4; TRBD2 agrees at 8 bases. The V gene end was trimmed by 5 bases and the J gene end by 3 bases; junction bases not matched to a gene: 3. The germline V gene encodes CDR1 SEHNR and CDR2 FQNEAQ (reference sequence). This CDR3 has 14 amino acids.

The chain carries TRBV20-1 and TRBJ2-3; TRBD2 aligns across 9 bases. The CDR3 spans 15 residues. V trimming: 0 bases; J trimming: 5 bases; junction bases outside the gene matches: 6. Per germline, CDR1 DFQATT and CDR2 SNEGSKA (reference sequence). CDR3 sequence reads: CSAREGGGAGDTQYF. DNA for the CDR3: TGCAGTGCTAGAGAAGGCGGGGGGGCGGGAGATACGCAGTATTTT.

The V and J genes are TRBV6-5 and TRBJ2-7, with D perhaps TRBD2 (5 bases). V dropped 6 bases and J dropped 5 bases, with 14 bases sitting between them. CDR1 is MNHEY, CDR2 SVGAGI, per germline. The CDR3 contains 13 residues. DNA for the CDR3: TGTGCCAGCAGCTTTACTAGATATGACGAGCAGTACTTC. It translates to CASSFTRYDEQYF.

The chain is built from TRBV27 and TRBJ2-1, with unresolved D. Trimming shortened V by 4 bases and J by 3 bases, and 13 bases separated the two germline ends. In germline, CDR1 is MNHEY, CDR2 SMNVEV (reference sequence). The CDR3 is 15 residues long. The CDR3 region is CASSSPSPYYNEQFF. The DNA for the CDR3 is TGTGCCAGCAGTTCTCCTTCTCCCTACTACAATGAGCAGTTCTTC.